Listed below are T cell receptor beta chains from one sample, sequenced in a study of cytomegalovirus exposure and HLA in healthy donors. Method: immunoSEQ multiplex PCR; TCRdb's copy keeps in-frame clones and lacks some. Here the sample spans about 120,000 clones, about 85% being singletons. The source material was PBMCs. The receptors shown here come from a young man in good health and CMV-seropositive. The CDR3 runs from the conserved cysteine through the conserved F or W. Fields, in order: D gene, clone size, J gene, CDR3 length, V gene, CDR3 DNA, CDR3 protein. A D gene is named only where the DNA matches it firmly. A clone size is listed for some rows: how often the clone was seen (once, few, many), or a class if it is expanded.

d_call: -; clone_size: once; j_call: TRBJ2-4; cdr3_length: 15; v_call: TRBV4-3; cdr3_nt: TGCGCCAGCAGCCAAGATTGGGGTGGAGGGGACATTCAGTACTTC; cdr3_aa: CASSQDWGGGDIQYF
d_call: TRBD1; clone_size: once; j_call: TRBJ1-6; cdr3_length: 16; v_call: TRBV19; cdr3_nt: TGTGCCAGTAGTTCCAGACAGGGGGGACGTAATTCACCCCTCCACTTT; cdr3_aa: CASSSRQGGRNSPLHF
d_call: TRBD2; clone_size: few; j_call: TRBJ2-1; cdr3_length: 13; v_call: TRBV4-3; cdr3_nt: TGCGCCAGCAGCCTCTCGCAGCGGGGTGAGCAGTTCTTC; cdr3_aa: CASSLSQRGEQFF
d_call: -; clone_size: -; j_call: TRBJ2-3; cdr3_length: 15; v_call: TRBV6-6; cdr3_nt: TGTGCCAGCAGTTACTCCCTTACTAGCACAGATACGCAGTATTTT; cdr3_aa: CASSYSLTSTDTQYF
d_call: -; clone_size: -; j_call: TRBJ1-5; cdr3_length: 15; v_call: TRBV5-6; cdr3_nt: TGTGCCAGCAGCTATAGCCCATATAGCAATCAGCCCCAGCATTTT; cdr3_aa: CASSYSPYSNQPQHF
d_call: TRBD2; clone_size: -; j_call: TRBJ2-1; cdr3_length: 16; v_call: TRBV7-2; cdr3_nt: TGTGCCAGCAGCTTGTTGACTAGCGGGAGATACAATGAGCAGTTCTTC; cdr3_aa: CASSLLTSGRYNEQFF
d_call: TRBD1; clone_size: -; j_call: TRBJ1-5; cdr3_length: 15; v_call: TRBV19; cdr3_nt: TGTGCCAGTAGTCAATCGAGGGACAGAGATCAGCCCCAGCATTTT; cdr3_aa: CASSQSRDRDQPQHF
d_call: -; clone_size: -; j_call: TRBJ2-3; cdr3_length: 17; v_call: TRBV5-1; cdr3_nt: TGCGCCAGCAGCTTGGACTACAGGGATACGAGGACAGATACGCAGTATTTT; cdr3_aa: CASSLDYRDTRTDTQYF
d_call: -; clone_size: -; j_call: TRBJ2-7; cdr3_length: 14; v_call: TRBV6-5; cdr3_nt: TGTGCCAGCGCCTCGGCCGGGGGAAGCTACGAGCAGTACTTC; cdr3_aa: CASASAGGSYEQYF
d_call: TRBD1; clone_size: -; j_call: TRBJ2-5; cdr3_length: 12; v_call: TRBV18; cdr3_nt: TGTGCCAGCTCACCTCAGGGGGTGACCCAGTACTTC; cdr3_aa: CASSPQGVTQYF
d_call: TRBD1; clone_size: -; j_call: TRBJ2-2; cdr3_length: 14; v_call: TRBV5-1; cdr3_nt: TGCGCCAGCAGACAGGGGGCGAACACCGGGGAGCTGTTTTTT; cdr3_aa: CASRQGANTGELFF
d_call: -; clone_size: -; j_call: TRBJ1-1; cdr3_length: 14; v_call: TRBV7-9; cdr3_nt: TGTGCCAGCAGCTTAATGATCGGGGGCACTGAAGCTTTCTTT; cdr3_aa: CASSLMIGGTEAFF
d_call: TRBD2; clone_size: -; j_call: TRBJ2-2; cdr3_length: 16; v_call: TRBV6-5; cdr3_nt: TGTGCCAGCAGTTACGTAGCGGGAGGGATATATAGGGAGCTGTTTTTT; cdr3_aa: CASSYVAGGIYRELFF
d_call: TRBD1; clone_size: -; j_call: TRBJ2-7; cdr3_length: 14; v_call: TRBV30; cdr3_nt: TGTGCCGGCAGGGACAGGGGGTACTCCTACGAGCAGTACTTC; cdr3_aa: CAGRDRGYSYEQYF
d_call: -; clone_size: -; j_call: TRBJ1-1; cdr3_length: 15; v_call: TRBV30; cdr3_nt: TGTGCCTCTAGGGGGGGAAGCTTCATGAACACTGAAGCTTTCTTT; cdr3_aa: CASRGGSFMNTEAFF
d_call: -; clone_size: -; j_call: TRBJ1-6; cdr3_length: 16; v_call: TRBV9; cdr3_nt: TGTGCCAGCAGCGCCAGACAGAGCTCCTATAATTCACCCCTCCACTTT; cdr3_aa: CASSARQSSYNSPLHF
d_call: -; clone_size: -; j_call: TRBJ1-1; cdr3_length: 13; v_call: TRBV7-2; cdr3_nt: TGTGCCAGCAGCTTAGTAACTTACACTGAAGCTTTCTTT; cdr3_aa: CASSLVTYTEAFF
d_call: TRBD1; clone_size: -; j_call: TRBJ1-5; cdr3_length: 16; v_call: TRBV14; cdr3_nt: TGTGCCAGCAGCCAAGGGACAGGGGGTGCCAATCAGCCCCAGCATTTT; cdr3_aa: CASSQGTGGANQPQHF
d_call: TRBD2; clone_size: -; j_call: TRBJ2-3; cdr3_length: 18; v_call: TRBV7-8; cdr3_nt: TGTGCCAGCAGCTTAACGGGACTAGCGGGCTCCAACACAGATACGCAGTATTTT; cdr3_aa: CASSLTGLAGSNTDTQYF
d_call: -; clone_size: few; j_call: TRBJ1-4; cdr3_length: 15; v_call: TRBV5-6; cdr3_nt: TGTGCCAGCAGCTTGGCCGTATCAGGGGATGAAAAACTGTTTTTT; cdr3_aa: CASSLAVSGDEKLFF
d_call: TRBD1; clone_size: -; j_call: TRBJ1-2; cdr3_length: 16; v_call: TRBV11-2; cdr3_nt: TGTGCCAGCAGCGCGGATTCAGGGGGGCTGATCTATGGCTACACCTTC; cdr3_aa: CASSADSGGLIYGYTF
d_call: -; clone_size: -; j_call: TRBJ2-1; cdr3_length: 16; v_call: TRBV1; cdr3_nt: TGCACCAGCAGCCAGCCCAACGCGGGAGGAGGCGATGAGCAGTTCTTC; cdr3_aa: CTSSQPNAGGGDEQFF
d_call: -; clone_size: -; j_call: TRBJ2-6; cdr3_length: 14; v_call: TRBV2; cdr3_nt: TGTGCCAGCAGGCAGGAAGCTGGGGCCAACGTCCTGACTTTC; cdr3_aa: CASRQEAGANVLTF
d_call: TRBD1; clone_size: -; j_call: TRBJ2-1; cdr3_length: 13; v_call: TRBV7-2; cdr3_nt: TGTGCCAGCAGCTTAACTCAGGACAGGCAGCAGTTCTTC; cdr3_aa: CASSLTQDRQQFF
d_call: -; clone_size: -; j_call: TRBJ1-2; cdr3_length: 13; v_call: TRBV6-1; cdr3_nt: TGTGCCAGCAGTGGATTACAGGGCGAGCGCTACACCTTC; cdr3_aa: CASSGLQGERYTF
d_call: TRBD2; clone_size: few; j_call: TRBJ2-1; cdr3_length: 16; v_call: TRBV30; cdr3_nt: TGTGCCAGCAGGGACTTGAGCGGGATTAGCTACAATGAGCAGTTCTTC; cdr3_aa: CASRDLSGISYNEQFF
d_call: -; clone_size: -; j_call: TRBJ2-1; cdr3_length: 16; v_call: TRBV2; cdr3_nt: TGTGCCAGCAGTGCAGATGGGGGGGCGCGGGACAATGAGCAGTTCTTC; cdr3_aa: CASSADGGARDNEQFF
d_call: -; clone_size: few; j_call: TRBJ2-5; cdr3_length: 13; v_call: TRBV5-4; cdr3_nt: TGTGCCAGCAGCCCGGGGATCCAAGAGACCCAGTACTTC; cdr3_aa: CASSPGIQETQYF
d_call: -; clone_size: -; j_call: TRBJ2-2; cdr3_length: 16; v_call: TRBV4-3; cdr3_nt: TGCGCCAGCAGCCAAGGCCACTTCACAGGGTCCGGGGAGCTGTTTTTT; cdr3_aa: CASSQGHFTGSGELFF
d_call: -; clone_size: -; j_call: TRBJ2-5; cdr3_length: 13; v_call: TRBV7-2; cdr3_nt: TGTGCCAGCAGCTTAGTAGCGCCAGAGACCCAGTACTTC; cdr3_aa: CASSLVAPETQYF
d_call: TRBD2; clone_size: -; j_call: TRBJ2-1; cdr3_length: 14; v_call: TRBV4-1; cdr3_nt: TGCGCCAGCAGCCAGGGACTAGCGGGAGATGAGCAGTTCTTC; cdr3_aa: CASSQGLAGDEQFF
d_call: -; clone_size: once; j_call: TRBJ2-2; cdr3_length: 16; v_call: TRBV21-1; cdr3_nt: TGTGCCAGCAGCCACTCAGGGAACTCGAACACCGGGGAGCTGTTTTTT; cdr3_aa: CASSHSGNSNTGELFF
d_call: -; clone_size: -; j_call: TRBJ1-5; cdr3_length: 13; v_call: TRBV27; cdr3_nt: TGTGCCAGCAGCTGGACAGGCAATCAGCCCCAGCATTTT; cdr3_aa: CASSWTGNQPQHF
d_call: TRBD1; clone_size: -; j_call: TRBJ1-1; cdr3_length: 17; v_call: TRBV5-1; cdr3_nt: TGCGCCAGCAGCTTAGAGGGACAGGGGCCGATGAACACTGAAGCTTTCTTT; cdr3_aa: CASSLEGQGPMNTEAFF
d_call: -; clone_size: -; j_call: TRBJ2-5; cdr3_length: 16; v_call: TRBV4-1; cdr3_nt: TGCGCCAGCAGCCGCCTCGGAACAGACAAGCAAGAGACCCAGTACTTC; cdr3_aa: CASSRLGTDKQETQYF
d_call: -; clone_size: -; j_call: TRBJ1-6; cdr3_length: 16; v_call: TRBV13; cdr3_nt: TGTGCCAGCAGCTCGGGGTCAGAGCACCGGGGTTCACCCCTCCACTTT; cdr3_aa: CASSSGSEHRGSPLHF
d_call: -; clone_size: -; j_call: TRBJ1-6; cdr3_length: 15; v_call: TRBV4-1; cdr3_nt: TGCGCCAGCAGCCAAGAAGGAGGTGGTTCCTCACCCCTCCACTTT; cdr3_aa: CASSQEGGGSSPLHF
d_call: TRBD2; clone_size: -; j_call: TRBJ2-1; cdr3_length: 18; v_call: TRBV4-3; cdr3_nt: TGCGCCAGCAGCCAAGTTAATTCCGGGAGCGGGGGATTCAATGAGCAGTTCTTC; cdr3_aa: CASSQVNSGSGGFNEQFF
d_call: TRBD1; clone_size: -; j_call: TRBJ2-2; cdr3_length: 15; v_call: TRBV6-5; cdr3_nt: TGTGCCAGCAGTTTCAGGACAGGGTATGCCGGGGAGCTGTTTTTT; cdr3_aa: CASSFRTGYAGELFF
d_call: -; clone_size: -; j_call: TRBJ2-7; cdr3_length: 15; v_call: TRBV29-1; cdr3_nt: TGCAGCGTTCAAGTCGGGACTGGACTCTCCTACGAGCAGTACTTC; cdr3_aa: CSVQVGTGLSYEQYF
d_call: TRBD1; clone_size: -; j_call: TRBJ1-1; cdr3_length: 13; v_call: TRBV6-5; cdr3_nt: TGTGCCAGCAGTTACGGACAGGGGGCGACCGCTTTCTTT; cdr3_aa: CASSYGQGATAFF
d_call: -; clone_size: -; j_call: TRBJ1-2; cdr3_length: 13; v_call: TRBV11-2; cdr3_nt: TGTGCCAGCAGCCCGGACAGTAACTATGGCTACACCTTC; cdr3_aa: CASSPDSNYGYTF
d_call: -; clone_size: once; j_call: TRBJ2-7; cdr3_length: 13; v_call: TRBV7-2; cdr3_nt: TGTGCCAGCAGCTTATCTATTGGCTACGAGCAGTACTTC; cdr3_aa: CASSLSIGYEQYF
d_call: -; clone_size: -; j_call: TRBJ2-5; cdr3_length: 14; v_call: TRBV7-8; cdr3_nt: TGTGCCAGCAGGGCGGACAGGGAGGGGGAGACCCAGTACTTC; cdr3_aa: CASRADREGETQYF